These 2 T cell receptor beta chains were all obtained from the same sample, sequenced in a study of CD8+CD57+ T cells in acquired aplastic anemia. Patients picked for sequencing had shown CD8+CD57+ cell expansion detected by flow cytometry. Genomic DNA templated the TCR beta VDJ and CDR3 profiling. TCRdb reprocessed the reads via MiXCR and lists one record per CDR3 protein. There are 450,000 to 550,000 distinct CDR3 sequences in the sample; approximately 32% occur only once, and about 0.8% lies in the top ten. Material for sequencing was sorted CD4+, CD8+, or CD8+CD57+ T cells (not recorded which) from PBMCs. The receptors derive from a human donor with aplastic anemia.

The V call is TRBV27, the J call TRBJ2-4, with D maybe TRBD2 (5 bases). V was cut by 3 bases and J by 0 bases, with 12 bases left in between. This CDR3 region has 16 residues. Germline-derived CDR1 and CDR2 are MNHEY and SMNVEV (reference sequence). The CDR3 coding sequence is TGTGCCAGCAGTTTTCGACCGGGGTTAGCCAAAAACATTCAGTACTTC. This translates into CASSFRPGLAKNIQYF.

The rearrangement links TRBV7-8 to TRBJ2-2; D is possibly TRBD1 (5 bases). The germline V gene has CDR1 SGHVS and CDR2 FQNEAQ. Trimming took off 1 base at V and 1 base at J, with 10 bases between the two ends. The length of the CDR3 is 16 residues. This CDR3 is CASSLVRTMNTGELFF. Written as DNA, the CDR3 is TGTGCCAGCAGCTTAGTTAGGACAATGAACACCGGGGAGCTGTTTTTT. The variable domain in full, completed from reference TRBV7-8 and TRBJ2-2, reads GAGVSQSPRYKVAKRGQDVALRCDPISGHVSLFWYQQALGQGPEFLTYFQNEAQLDKSGLPSDRFFAERPEGSVSTLKIQRTQQEDSAVYLCASSLVRTMNTGELFFGEGSRLTVL.